These T cell receptor beta chains were read from a single sample in a study of early T cells in non-severe SARS-CoV-2 infection. TCRdb recomputed calls from the 5' RACE reads with MiXCR, one row per CDR3 protein. The repertoire holds tens of thousands of distinct CDR3 sequences, with 10% to 15% as singletons. The sample was whole blood. These receptors were obtained from an adult who was a healthcare worker with PCR-confirmed SARS-CoV-2 infection or an uninfected control (not recorded which). CDR3s include the opening cysteine and the closing phenylalanine or tryptophan. D genes are given only for firm matches. The size entry is marked missing in some rows and otherwise reads once, few, many or a size class.

j_gene,abundance,d_gene,v_gene,CDR3aa,CDR3nt
TRBJ2-1,many,TRBD2,TRBV19,CASSMRSGRAYNEQFF,TGTGCCAGTAGTATGAGAAGCGGGAGAGCCTACAATGAGCAGTTCTTC
TRBJ2-3,NA,TRBD2,TRBV29-1,CSVLAGGPTDTQYF,TGCAGCGTCCTAGCGGGAGGGCCCACAGATACGCAGTATTTT
TRBJ1-1,NA,NA,TRBV29-1,CSVWASAGTPSEAFF,TGCAGCGTTTGGGCTTCGGCAGGGACGCCTTCCGAAGCTTTCTTT
TRBJ1-2,many,NA,TRBV19,CASSIGRGDGYTF,TGTGCCAGTAGTATCGGAAGGGGTGATGGCTACACCTTC
TRBJ2-1,few,TRBD2,TRBV3-1,CASSSLAALTYNEQFF,TGTGCCAGCAGCTCCCTAGCGGCACTGACTTACAATGAGCAGTTCTTC
TRBJ2-7,NA,TRBD2,TRBV5-5,CASSQGLAGLAREQYF,TGTGCCAGCAGCCAAGGACTAGCGGGATTAGCGCGAGAGCAGTACTTC
TRBJ1-1,NA,NA,TRBV30,CAWSPGGIRVVKGTEAFF,TGTGCCTGGAGTCCCGGGGGTATCCGGGTGGTTAAGGGGACTGAAGCTTTCTTT
TRBJ2-1,few,TRBD2,TRBV20-1,CSALQRGNNEQFF,TGCAGTGCCTTACAGCGGGGGAACAATGAGCAGTTCTTC
TRBJ1-2,few,NA,TRBV20-1,CSARVDPNYGYTF,TGCAGTGCTAGAGTCGACCCTAACTATGGCTACACCTTC
TRBJ1-2,many,TRBD1,TRBV29-1,CSVMTGGHGYTF,TGCAGCGTGATGACAGGGGGTCATGGCTACACCTTC
TRBJ2-3,many,TRBD2,TRBV3-1,CASSQEASGLLGDTQYF,TGTGCCAGCAGCCAAGAGGCTAGCGGGCTACTAGGGGATACGCAGTATTTT
TRBJ2-7,NA,TRBD2,TRBV28,CASTGREYEQYF,TGTGCCAGCACCGGGAGGGAGTACGAGCAGTACTTC
TRBJ2-3,few,NA,TRBV13,CASSLRGKTDTQYF,TGTGCCAGCAGCTTAAGAGGGAAGACAGATACGCAGTATTTT
TRBJ2-3,NA,TRBD2,TRBV12-3/TRBV12-4,CASSGGADTQYF,TGTGCCAGCAGTGGGGGGGCAGATACGCAGTATTTT
TRBJ1-1,NA,TRBD1,TRBV2,CASSTQGADTEAFF,TGTGCCAGCAGTACCCAGGGGGCGGACACTGAAGCTTTCTTT
TRBJ2-3,NA,NA,TRBV20-1,CSASGSGPLDTQYF,TGCAGTGCTAGCGGTAGCGGCCCTCTTGATACGCAGTATTTT
TRBJ2-1,few,TRBD2,TRBV18,CASSLGLATNNEQFF,TGTGCCAGCTCTCTCGGACTAGCGACAAACAATGAGCAGTTCTTC
TRBJ2-7,NA,TRBD2,TRBV5-4,CASSLDSGGPYEQYF,TGTGCCAGCAGCTTGGATAGCGGGGGTCCCTACGAGCAGTACTTC
TRBJ2-4,many,TRBD1,TRBV11-1,CASSFPTGGNIQYF,TGTGCCAGCAGCTTCCCTACAGGGGGAAACATTCAGTACTTC
TRBJ2-3,many,TRBD2,TRBV20-1,CSARVASGRADTDTQYF,TGCAGTGCTAGAGTTGCTAGCGGGAGGGCCGACACAGATACGCAGTATTTT
TRBJ1-1,many,NA,TRBV12-3/TRBV12-4,CASSLDQVAFF,TGTGCCAGCAGTTTAGACCAGGTGGCTTTCTTT
TRBJ2-7,few,TRBD1,TRBV28,CASSLSPGGSYEQYF,TGTGCCAGCAGTTTAAGTCCAGGGGGCTCCTACGAGCAGTACTTC
TRBJ2-7,many,NA,TRBV28,CASSPGTLPYEQYF,TGTGCCAGCAGTCCAGGGACCCTCCCCTACGAGCAGTACTTC
TRBJ2-7,few,TRBD1,TRBV15,CATSTLPGQGSKGSYEQYF,TGTGCCACCAGCACCCTCCCGGGACAGGGGTCCAAGGGCTCCTACGAGCAGTACTTC
TRBJ1-5,few,NA,TRBV18,CASSRAASNQPQHF,TGTGCCAGCTCACGGGCAGCGAGCAATCAGCCCCAGCATTTT
TRBJ1-1,few,NA,TRBV7-8,CASSLGPLGELNTEAFF,TGTGCCAGCAGCCTAGGCCCTCTGGGAGAGCTGAACACTGAAGCTTTCTTT
TRBJ2-5,NA,TRBD2,TRBV18,CASSPTGLAGGETQYF,TGTGCCAGCTCACCGACGGGACTAGCGGGTGGAGAGACCCAGTACTTC
TRBJ1-5,few,NA,TRBV21-1,CASSKAYTGSSNQPQHF,TGTGCCAGCAGCAAAGCGTACACGGGGAGTAGCAATCAGCCCCAGCATTTT
TRBJ2-2,few,NA,TRBV11-2,CASSLDRTGELFF,TGTGCCAGCAGCTTAGATCGAACCGGGGAGCTGTTTTTT
TRBJ2-2,many,NA,TRBV28,CASRPSEGGAGELFF,TGTGCCAGCAGGCCCTCGGAGGGGGGAGCCGGGGAGCTGTTTTTT
TRBJ1-5,few,NA,TRBV3-1,CASSQNNQPQHF,TGTGCCAGCAGCCAGAACAATCAGCCCCAGCATTTT
TRBJ2-5,many,TRBD2,TRBV2,CASVRERETETQYF,TGTGCCAGCGTCCGGGAGCGGGAGACAGAGACCCAGTACTTC
TRBJ1-1,NA,NA,TRBV28,CASSLVSSTEAFF,TGTGCCAGCAGTTTAGTATCCTCCACTGAAGCTTTCTTT
TRBJ2-1,NA,TRBD2,TRBV29-1,CSVGLADSYNEQFF,TGCAGCGTCGGACTAGCGGATTCCTACAATGAGCAGTTCTTC
TRBJ2-5,NA,NA,TRBV29-1,CSVAPFSEETQYF,TGCAGCGTTGCCCCGTTTAGCGAAGAGACCCAGTACTTC
TRBJ2-1,few,TRBD2,TRBV15,CATSGGGGYNEQFF,TGTGCCACCAGCGGCGGGGGAGGCTACAATGAGCAGTTCTTC
TRBJ2-7,NA,TRBD2,TRBV3-1,CASSQLSGGSYEQYF,TGTGCCAGCAGCCAATTGTCGGGGGGCTCCTACGAGCAGTACTTC
TRBJ2-5,few,TRBD1,TRBV12-3/TRBV12-4,CASRSTGPQETQYF,TGTGCCAGCAGATCGACAGGGCCCCAAGAGACCCAGTACTTC
TRBJ2-5,many,TRBD1,TRBV10-2,CASAGQAGETQYF,TGCGCCAGCGCCGGACAGGCGGGCGAGACCCAGTACTTC
TRBJ2-3,many,TRBD2,TRBV7-9,CASGWRRERGDTQYF,TGTGCCAGCGGTTGGAGGCGGGAGAGAGGCGATACGCAGTATTTT
TRBJ2-5,NA,NA,TRBV27,CAGTRLGGSLETQYF,TGTGCCGGTACCCGTCTGGGGGGCTCTCTGGAGACCCAGTACTTC
TRBJ2-3,NA,TRBD2,TRBV3-1,CASNTGREGTDTQYF,TGTGCCAGCAATACAGGGCGGGAGGGCACAGATACGCAGTATTTT
TRBJ2-5,many,NA,TRBV11-2,CASSSPPGLRQETQYF,TGTGCCAGCAGCTCCCCCCCGGGACTTCGGCAAGAGACCCAGTACTTC
TRBJ2-3,many,NA,TRBV2,CASRGTDTQYF,TGTGCCAGCAGGGGCACAGATACGCAGTATTTT
TRBJ2-1,many,TRBD2,TRBV5-6,CASSFKRGSYNEQFF,TGTGCCAGCAGCTTCAAGCGGGGCTCCTACAATGAGCAGTTCTTC
TRBJ2-1,NA,NA,TRBV7-6,CASSLNRWNEQFF,TGTGCCAGCAGCTTGAACAGATGGAATGAGCAGTTCTTC
TRBJ2-7,many,TRBD2,TRBV24-1,CATSPGLAGGPGTYEQYF,TGTGCCACCAGTCCCGGACTAGCGGGAGGGCCGGGTACCTACGAGCAGTACTTC
TRBJ2-3,few,NA,TRBV12-3/TRBV12-4,CASSRDSSTDTQYF,TGTGCCAGCAGCCGGGACTCTTCCACAGATACGCAGTATTTT
TRBJ2-7,NA,NA,TRBV28,CASSFTGTRQYF,TGTGCCAGCAGTTTTACGGGTACGAGACAGTACTTC
TRBJ2-1,many,TRBD1,TRBV12-3/TRBV12-4,CASSISQGGEQFF,TGTGCCAGCAGTATCTCACAGGGGGGAGAGCAGTTCTTC
TRBJ2-2,many,NA,TRBV5-1,CASSSQGNGELFF,TGCGCCAGCAGCTCGCAGGGGAACGGGGAGCTGTTTTTT
TRBJ2-7,few,NA,TRBV21-1,CASSKFRDEQYF,TGTGCCAGCAGCAAATTTAGGGACGAGCAGTACTTC
TRBJ1-4,few,NA,TRBV20-1,CSASPKESNEKLFF,TGCAGTGCTAGCCCCAAGGAGAGTAATGAAAAACTGTTTTTT